These T cell receptor beta chains were read from a single sample in a study of cytomegalovirus exposure and HLA in healthy donors. Produced via immunoSEQ multiplex PCR; TCRdb's table is partial and in-frame only. The sample has 150,000 to 200,000 clones, about four fifths seen once. The source material was PBMCs. Source of these receptors: a man between 18 and 29 years old in good health and CMV-seronegative. Both conserved end residues are part of each CDR3. The D gene is left open where the match is weak. Size is stated for part of the rows, as once, few or many counts, or as a class when the clone is expanded.

>TRBJ1-1|-|-|TRBV5-4
CASNKPGAKNTEAFF
TGTGCCAGCAACAAACCGGGAGCAAAGAACACTGAAGCTTTCTTT
>TRBJ1-1|-|-|TRBV19
CASSSSGLEEAFF
TGTGCCAGTAGTAGCTCCGGTCTCGAAGAAGCTTTCTTT
>TRBJ1-3|TRBD1|-|TRBV19
CASRTGESGNTIYF
TGTGCCAGTAGGACAGGGGAGTCTGGAAACACCATATATTTT
>TRBJ2-2|-|-|TRBV27
CASSLISGELFF
TGTGCCAGCAGTTTAATCTCCGGGGAGCTGTTTTTT
>TRBJ2-7|TRBD2|-|TRBV7-9
CASSLIGLASHEQYF
TGTGCCAGCAGCTTAATAGGACTAGCGTCCCACGAGCAGTACTTC
>TRBJ2-3|TRBD1|-|TRBV18
CASGKGASLTDTQYF
TGTGCCAGTGGGAAGGGGGCCAGCTTGACAGATACGCAGTATTTT
>TRBJ1-2|-|-|TRBV7-2
CASSLRQDYGYTF
TGTGCCAGCAGCCTAAGACAAGACTATGGCTACACCTTC
>TRBJ2-3|-|-|TRBV18
CASSPRLGGPTSTDTQYF
TGTGCCAGCTCACCAAGACTGGGGGGTCCTACTAGCACAGATACGCAGTATTTT
>TRBJ2-3|-|-|TRBV5-1
CASSLARTASSTDTQYF
TGCGCCAGCAGCTTGGCCAGAACAGCCTCTAGCACAGATACGCAGTATTTT
>TRBJ2-6|-|once|TRBV7-9
CASSLVAISGANVLTF
TGTGCCAGCAGCTTAGTGGCCATTTCTGGGGCCAACGTCCTGACTTTC
>TRBJ2-3|-|-|TRBV6-5
CASSPSGPHADTQYF
TGTGCCAGCAGTCCCTCGGGTCCCCACGCAGATACGCAGTATTTT
>TRBJ2-3|TRBD2|-|TRBV6-5
CASSYSIPRGTDTQYF
TGTGCCAGCAGTTACTCGATCCCGCGGGGGACAGATACGCAGTATTTT
>TRBJ1-2|TRBD1|-|TRBV25-1
CASSARTGVNYGYTF
TGTGCCAGCAGTGCCCGGACAGGGGTTAACTATGGCTACACCTTC
>TRBJ2-7|-|-|TRBV7-9
CASSPSEQYF
TGTGCCAGCAGCCCTTCCGAGCAGTACTTC
>TRBJ2-2|TRBD2|-|TRBV10-3
CAISGDYTNTGELFF
TGTGCCATCAGTGGGGACTATACGAACACCGGGGAGCTGTTTTTT
>TRBJ2-2|TRBD2|-|TRBV2
CASRSGSNTGELFF
TGTGCCAGCAGGAGCGGGAGCAACACCGGGGAGCTGTTTTTT
>TRBJ1-2|-|-|TRBV7-9
CASSLIPRAYGYTF
TGTGCCAGCAGCTTAATCCCCCGAGCTTATGGCTACACCTTC
>TRBJ2-4|-|-|TRBV28
CASTPRREQLAKNIQYF
TGTGCCAGCACCCCTCGGAGGGAGCAACTAGCCAAAAACATTCAGTACTTC
>TRBJ2-2|-|-|TRBV7-8
CASSLGSNRELFF
TGTGCCAGCAGCTTAGGCTCGAACAGGGAGCTGTTTTTT
>TRBJ2-1|TRBD2|-|TRBV6-5
CASQSGAGWIEQFF
TGTGCCAGCCAGTCTGGAGCGGGGTGGATTGAGCAGTTCTTC
>TRBJ2-1|-|-|TRBV2
CASSETGVSLNEQFF
TGTGCCAGCAGTGAGACGGGAGTGAGCCTTAATGAGCAGTTCTTC
>TRBJ1-1|-|-|TRBV10-3
CAISEGAGDTEAFF
TGTGCCATCAGTGAGGGGGCAGGGGACACTGAAGCTTTCTTT
>TRBJ2-5|-|-|TRBV18
CASSAGTSPGTQYF
TGTGCCAGCTCAGCGGGGACGTCCCCCGGGACCCAGTACTTC
>TRBJ2-3|-|-|TRBV9
CASSVALSTDTQYF
TGTGCCAGCAGCGTAGCCCTGAGCACAGATACGCAGTATTTT